One and the same sample provided the 30 T cell receptor beta chains below, sequenced in a study of identical twins. MiXCR, run by TCRdb on the 5' RACE reads, gives a single entry per CDR3 protein. This table holds 650,000 to 800,000 distinct CDR3 sequences, over 8.5% found once. This sample was shared with a second study, whose subject was yellow fever vaccine responses in identical twins.

Sequencing was carried out using PBMCs. The receptors here all came from a woman under 30 in good health.

The chain uses TRBV30 and TRBJ1-2; D gene unclear. V was pared by 3 bases and J by 6 bases, with 17 bases between. CDR3 length equals 14 residues. Looked up from germline, CDR1 is GTSNPN and CDR2 is SVGIG (reference sequence). The CDR3 loop is CAWSPTWWGDGYTF. The CDR3 nucleotides are TGTGCCTGGAGCCCCACGTGGTGGGGAGATGGCTACACCTTC.

V is TRBV6-1 and J is TRBJ2-7, with TRBD2 matching over 9 bases. V was clipped by 5 bases and J by 3 bases; unmatched bases: 8. There are 15 residues in the CDR3. Per the germline V gene, CDR1 is MNHNS and CDR2 is SASEGT. The CDR3 DNA reads as TGTGCCAGCAGTCGCGGACTAGCGAAGGGCTACGAGCAGTACTTC. Its translation: CASSRGLAKGYEQYF.

The V gene is TRBV29-1, the J gene TRBJ1-1, with 9 bases lining up with TRBD1. The CDR3 spans 11 residues. V trimming: 7 bases; J trimming: 8 bases; junction bases outside the gene matches: 5. Germline V gene data show CDR1 as SQVTM and CDR2 as ANQGSEA. CDR3 nucleotides: TGCAGCGGCTGGACAGGGGCCGAAGCTTTCTTT. Its translation: CSGWTGAEAFF.

In its sample, this clonotype was seen many times. The chain joins TRBV11-2 to TRBJ2-2; the D is unclear. V was cut by 5 bases and J by 6 bases, with 19 bases left in between. The germline CDR1 and CDR2 sequences are SGHAT and FQNNGV. The CDR3 loop spans 16 amino acids. CDR3 residues: CASSDARKGRAGELFF. The CDR3 nucleotides are TGTGCCAGCAGCGACGCTAGAAAAGGACGCGCCGGGGAGCTGTTTTTT. Full variable domain (rest looked up from reference TRBV11-2 and TRBJ2-2): EAGVAQSPRYKIIEKRQSVAFWCNPISGHATLYWYQQILGQGPKLLIQFQNNGVVDDSQLPKDRFSAERLKGVDSTLKIQPAKLEDSAVYLCASSDARKGRAGELFFGEGSRLTVL.

The rearrangement uses TRBV14 and TRBJ2-1; TRBD2 aligns across 16 bases. With 1 base clipped from V and 8 bases from J, the junction kept 14 bases outside the gene matches. The germline gives CDR1 SGHDN, CDR2 FVKESK. The CDR3 contains 20 residues. Written as DNA, the CDR3 is TGTGCCAGCAGCCAAGCACGACCGGGACTAGCGGGGGGGCGCCTCGATGAGCAGTTCTTC. This translates into CASSQARPGLAGGRLDEQFF.

This clonotype was seen only a few times. CDR3 region: CASSPQGQGRLFF. The CDR3 nucleotides are TGTGCCAGCAGCCCCCAGGGACAGGGTCGGCTGTTTTTT. This rearrangement joins TRBV7-9 to TRBJ2-2, with TRBD1 identical over 9 bases. Trimming cost V 5 bases and J 13 bases; bases outside gene matches: 8. The CDR3 spans 13 residues. CDR1 is SEHNR and CDR2 is FQNEAQ in the germline V gene (reference sequence).

There are a few counts of this clonotype. The V call is TRBV30, the J call TRBJ2-7; D gene ambiguous. The CDR3 is 14 residues long. Germline V CDR1 and CDR2: GTSNPN, SVGIG (reference sequence). V lost 4 bases to trimming and J lost 2 bases, with 15 bases between them. The CDR3 loop is CAWTRPKAPYEQYF. As DNA, the CDR3 is TGTGCCTGGACTCGTCCGAAAGCCCCCTACGAGCAGTACTTC.

Only one count was recorded for this clonotype. The chain uses TRBV20-1 and TRBJ1-3; no clear D gene. The CDR3 extends over 13 amino acids. Trimming cost V 1 base and J 11 bases, with 15 bases left between them. From germline, CDR1 is DFQATT and CDR2 SNEGSKA (reference sequence). CDR3 residues: CSARGSKAAAIYF. CDR3 bases: TGCAGTGCTAGAGGCTCTAAGGCCGCCGCCATATATTTT.

This chain connects TRBV27 to TRBJ2-1, with TRBD2 matching 9 bases. Germline V gene sequence: CDR1 MNHEY, CDR2 SMNVEV (reference sequence). CDR3 length: 15 residues. The junction had 10 bases not matched to a gene; V was cut back by 6 bases and J by 7 bases. CDR3: CASSISGSVGNEQFF. The CDR3 DNA follows: TGTGCCAGCAGCATTAGCGGGAGTGTAGGAAATGAGCAGTTCTTC.

This clonotype was counted a few times. This chain connects TRBV6-5 to TRBJ1-2; D uncertain. Per the germline V gene, CDR1 is MNHEY and CDR2 is SVGAGI. V lost 6 bases and J lost 0, with 8 bases in between. This CDR3 comprises 13 residues. The CDR3 reads CASRDSSNYGYTF. The CDR3 bases are TGTGCCAGCAGGGACTCGTCTAACTATGGCTACACCTTC.

This rearrangement joins TRBV12-3 or TRBV12-4 to TRBJ2-5; possibly TRBD1 or TRBD2 for D (7 bases each). The CDR3 consists of 16 residues. V lost 1 base and J 2 bases, leaving 14 bases between the germline ends. This CDR3 is CASSLEAGGGQETQYF. For the CDR3, the DNA is TGTGCCAGCAGTTTAGAGGCAGGGGGGGGGCAAGAGACCCAGTACTTC.

There are many counts of this clonotype. The CDR3 coding sequence is TGCAGCGTTGTATTGTATGGGCACAATGAGCAGTTCTTC. Its translation is CSVVLYGHNEQFF. The chain links TRBV29-1 to TRBJ2-1; no reliable D call. The CDR3 loop spans 13 amino acids. V was cut by 4 bases and J by 5 bases, with 12 bases left in between. Germline V lookup: CDR1 SQVTM, CDR2 ANQGSEA.

This clonotype has more than one count but fewer than ten. The genes are TRBV19 and TRBJ2-2; 11 bases are shared with TRBD2. This CDR3 contains 18 residues. Germline loops: CDR1 LNHDA, CDR2 SQIVND (reference sequence). Germline trimming cut 1 base from V and 0 bases from J; bases unmatched to any gene: 4. The CDR3 reads CASSIGLAGPPNTGELFF. The CDR3 nucleotides are TGTGCCAGTAGTATAGGACTAGCGGGACCCCCGAACACCGGGGAGCTGTTTTTT.

The CDR3 loop reads CASSRVRIEQYF. The CDR3 coding sequence is TGTGCCAGCAGTAGGGTTCGAATCGAGCAGTACTTC. The genes are TRBV28 and TRBJ2-7; the D is unclear. Germline-derived CDR1 and CDR2 are MDHEN and SYDVKM. The CDR3 has 12 amino acids. Trimming left V 5 bases short and J 6 bases short, with 11 bases between. The complete variable domain, with remaining parts taken from reference TRBV28 and TRBJ2-7, reads DVKVTQSSRYLVKRTGEKVFLECVQDMDHENMFWYRQDPGLGLRLIYFSYDVKMKEKGDIPEGYSVSREKKERFSLILESASTNQTSMYLCASSRVRIEQYFGPGTRLTVT.

This clonotype has ten or more counts. The chain links TRBV12-3 or TRBV12-4 to TRBJ2-5; D uncertain. The CDR3 sequence is 14 residues long. V lost 0 bases, J lost 3 bases, and 8 bases lay in between. The CDR3 is CASSLAGFEETQYF. The CDR3 nucleotides are TGTGCCAGCAGTTTAGCAGGTTTCGAAGAGACCCAGTACTTC.

This clonotype was observed a few times. V is TRBV4-2 and J is TRBJ2-7; possible D gene TRBD2, 6 bases. The CDR3 extends over 14 amino acids. Germline lookup yields CDR1 LGHNA and CDR2 YNFKEQ. V lost 4 bases, J lost 5 bases, and 15 bases lay in between. CDR3 sequence: CASSPSGGYHEQYF. CDR3 nucleotides: TGTGCCAGCAGCCCCTCAGGAGGGTACCACGAGCAGTACTTC.

This clonotype was found a few times. The chain uses TRBV4-2 and TRBJ2-3, with 10 nucleotides matching TRBD2. The ends lost 1 base at V and 2 bases at J; junction bases unmatched: 3. Germline CDR1 LGHNA, CDR2 YNFKEQ. The CDR3 has 16 amino acids. This CDR3 is CASSQVLAGDTDTQYF. CDR3 nucleotides: TGTGCCAGCAGCCAAGTTCTAGCGGGAGACACAGATACGCAGTATTTT.

This clonotype was picked up many times. The gene calls are TRBV27 and TRBJ1-6; tentative D call: TRBD1 (5 bases). Trimming took 6 bases from V and 5 from J, leaving 14 bases between them. Per germline, CDR1 MNHEY and CDR2 SMNVEV (reference sequence). This CDR3 has 15 amino acids. CDR3 bases: TGTGCCAGCAGCCCGGGACGGAGAAATAATTCACCCCTCCACTTT. Protein product: CASSPGRRNNSPLHF.

To note about this clonotype: This may come from a read error, since a much larger clone is one base off. The V and J genes are TRBV6-2 or TRBV6-3 and TRBJ2-5; D is undetermined. Trimming took off 0 bases at V and 2 bases at J, with 4 bases between the two ends. The CDR3 contains 13 residues. CDR1 and CDR2 (germline): MNHEY, SVGEGT. CDR3 nucleotides: TGTGCCAGCAGTTACTCGGCTCAAGAGACCCAGTACTTC. Its translation is CASSYSAQETQYF.

This clonotype occurred many times. The rearrangement uses TRBV27 and TRBJ2-1; perhaps TRBD2 as D (5 bases). Germline V lookup: CDR1 MNHEY, CDR2 SMNVEV (reference sequence). The CDR3 runs to 14 residues. V lost 3 bases, J lost 6 bases, and 12 bases lay in between. The CDR3 protein is CASSFGLSGNEQFF. The CDR3 DNA is TGTGCCAGCAGTTTCGGCCTCAGCGGCAATGAGCAGTTCTTC.

This clonotype was detected ten times or more. The chain is built from TRBV11-1 and TRBJ2-2, with 8 bases aligning to TRBD2. The V gene end was trimmed by 4 bases and the J gene end by 6 bases; junction bases not matched to a gene: 10. Germline assignment: CDR1 SGHAT and CDR2 FQDESV (reference sequence). The CDR3 loop spans 16 amino acids. The CDR3 protein is CASSSRTSYWSGELFF. CDR3 nucleotide sequence: TGTGCCAGCAGCTCTCGGACTAGCTACTGGTCCGGGGAGCTGTTTTTT. Looking up the rest from reference TRBV11-1 and TRBJ2-2 gives the full variable domain: EAEVAQSPRYKITEKSQAVAFWCDPISGHATLYWYRQILGQGPELLVQFQDESVVDDSQLPKDRFSAERLKGVDSTLKIQPAELGDSAMYLCASSSRTSYWSGELFFGEGSRLTVL.

The chain employs TRBV6-2 or TRBV6-3 and TRBJ2-2; D is perhaps TRBD2 (6 bases). The CDR3 totals 14 residues. CDR1 is MNHEY and CDR2 is SVGEGT in the germline V gene. The V end lost 6 bases, the J end lost 7 bases, and 15 bases lay between the germline ends. The CDR3 DNA reads TGTGCCAGCAGCCCGACGGGACTGAGCGGGGAGCTGTTTTTT. It translates to CASSPTGLSGELFF.

The table lists this clonotype with a few counts. The chain recombines TRBV30 with TRBJ2-2, with TRBD1 matching 8 bases. This CDR3 contains 13 residues. V dropped 2 bases and J dropped 6; count of bases not matched to a gene: 2. The V gene's germline CDR1 is GTSNPN and CDR2 SVGIG (reference sequence). CDR3: CAWSSGGPGELFF. DNA of the CDR3: TGTGCCTGGAGTTCAGGGGGCCCCGGGGAGCTGTTTTTT.

The rearrangement joins TRBV6-1 to TRBJ2-1, with D perhaps TRBD2 (5 bases). The V gene's germline CDR1 is MNHNS and CDR2 SASEGT. The CDR3 is 13 residues long. V lost 6 bases to trimming and J lost 5 bases, with 11 bases between them. In DNA form, the CDR3 reads TGTGCCAGCAGCCGTGTCGGGGACAATGAGCAGTTCTTC. It translates to CASSRVGDNEQFF.

The J gene is TRBJ2-7, the V gene TRBV10-2; 7 nucleotides match TRBD2. V trimming: 9 bases; J trimming: 1 base; junction bases outside the gene matches: 9. Germline V gives CDR1 WSHSY, CDR2 SAAADI. The CDR3 spans 14 residues. CDR3: CASGSSGESYEQYF. The CDR3 nucleotides read TGCGCCAGTGGTTCTAGCGGAGAGTCCTACGAGCAGTACTTC.

There are a few counts of this clonotype. This sequence joins TRBV11-2 and TRBJ2-4, with D possibly matching TRBD2 (6 bases). The V gene lost 1 base and the J gene lost 2 bases, with 12 bases spanning the gap. The CDR3 sequence is 16 residues long. Germline V CDR1 and CDR2: SGHAT, FQNNGV. The CDR3 protein is CASSLAGGGTKNIQYF. The CDR3 nucleotides are TGTGCCAGCAGCTTAGCGGGTGGAGGGACCAAAAACATTCAGTACTTC. The full variable domain, completed using reference TRBV11-2 and TRBJ2-4, is EAGVAQSPRYKIIEKRQSVAFWCNPISGHATLYWYQQILGQGPKLLIQFQNNGVVDDSQLPKDRFSAERLKGVDSTLKIQPAKLEDSAVYLCASSLAGGGTKNIQYFGAGTRLSVL.

In this sample, this clonotype turned up many times. The CDR3 spells CASSWTSGISYEQYF. The CDR3 DNA follows: TGTGCCAGCAGCTGGACTAGCGGGATTTCCTACGAGCAGTACTTC. The V gene is TRBV5-5, the J gene TRBJ2-7; 12 positions agree with TRBD2. Trimming at V came to 3 bases and at J to 1 base, leaving 2 bases not matched to a gene. CDR1 is SGHKS and CDR2 is YYEKEE in the germline V gene (reference sequence). CDR3 length: 15 residues.

The table lists this clonotype with a few counts. The chain carries TRBV7-2 and TRBJ2-5; 8 bases fit TRBD1. The CDR3 is 15 residues long. CDR1 and CDR2 (germline): SGHTA, FQGNSA. V shed 3 bases, J shed 5 bases, and the junction held 8 bases outside the gene matches. The CDR3 protein is CASSFDRGVRETQYF. CDR3 nucleotides: TGTGCCAGCAGCTTCGACAGGGGCGTGAGGGAGACCCAGTACTTC.

This clonotype was found a few times. The V call is TRBV7-9, the J call TRBJ2-5, with 12 bases fitting TRBD2. CDR1 is SEHNR and CDR2 is FQNEAQ in the germline V gene (reference sequence). J lost 1 base, V lost 8 bases, and 5 bases had no gene match. The CDR3 sequence is 15 residues long. The CDR3 nucleotides read TGTGCCAGCGGACAACTAGCGGGGGGCCAAGAGACCCAGTACTTC. It is translated as CASGQLAGGQETQYF.

The chain links TRBV6-2 or TRBV6-3 to TRBJ1-1; a possible D gene is TRBD1 (6 bases). Germline CDR1 reads MNHEY; CDR2 reads SVGEGT. This CDR3 region has 15 residues. V shed 5 bases and J shed 3 bases, with 16 bases lying between them. For the CDR3, the DNA is TGTGCCAGCAGTCGGCCTTGGGCAGGGGACACTGAAGCTTTCTTT. Translating it yields CASSRPWAGDTEAFF.